This TCR beta chain was obtained from a study of control samples from healthy donors and cancer patients (TCRdb year 2020). Libraries were made using the immunoSEQ multiplex PCR assay. TCRdb mirrors the immuneACCESS table, restricted to in-frame sequences. Some clones are absent from its copies; in checked studies, under half trace to an unresolved V gene, and the reason for the others is unknown. This sample is represented by around 110,000 clones; 88% of them were singletons. Of the sample, approximately 2.3% is held by the ten largest clones. Comments on this clone: The clone's antigen remains unknown. The record has no base qualities; no much larger clone is one base away.

Between the V and J ends, shortened by 2 bases and 8 bases respectively, the junction contains 9 bases. From the cysteine up to the phenylalanine, the CDR3 has a length of 13 residues. CDR3 DNA only is kept here, 39 bases in frame from base 1. CDR1 and CDR2, per the germline V gene, are MNHEY and SVGAGI. The chain is made from TRBV6-5 and TRBJ1-4; confidence is insufficient to name the D gene. Sequencing was carried out using blood. The clonotype originates from an older woman in good health. In nucleotide form, the sequence is TGTGCCAGCAGTTACCCGGGCGGGGAAAAACTGTTTTTT. Its translation reads: CASSYPGGEKLFF.